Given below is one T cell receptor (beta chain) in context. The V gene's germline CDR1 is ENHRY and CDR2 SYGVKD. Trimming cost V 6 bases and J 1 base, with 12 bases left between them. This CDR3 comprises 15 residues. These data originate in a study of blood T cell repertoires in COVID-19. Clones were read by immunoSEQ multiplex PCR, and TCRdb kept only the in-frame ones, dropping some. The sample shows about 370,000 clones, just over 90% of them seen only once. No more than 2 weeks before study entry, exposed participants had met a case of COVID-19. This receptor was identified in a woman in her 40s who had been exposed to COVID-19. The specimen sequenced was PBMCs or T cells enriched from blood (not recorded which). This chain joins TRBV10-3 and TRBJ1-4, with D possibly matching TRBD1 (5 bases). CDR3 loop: CAISQGLGTNEKLFF. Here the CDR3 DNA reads TGTGCCATCAGCCAGGGTTTGGGAACTAATGAAAAACTGTTTTTT.